These T cell receptor beta chains were read from a single sample in a study of T cells after yellow fever vaccination. MiXCR was run by TCRdb on the 5' RACE reads, yielding one entry per CDR3 protein. The sample records a few hundred thousand distinct CDR3 sequences, 3% to 4.5% being singletons. The specimen was PBMCs, collected 5 days after the yellow fever booster vaccination. Source of these receptors: a man between 18 and 29 years old who received the YFV17D yellow fever vaccine. CDR3s include the opening cysteine and the closing phenylalanine or tryptophan. D genes are given only for firm matches. Size is omitted from some rows. Given values are once, few, many or a class for expanded clones.

>TRBV6-2/TRBV6-3|few|TRBJ1-5|15|.
CASTLTGPGNQPQHF
TGTGCCAGCACCCTTACCGGGCCAGGGAATCAGCCCCAGCATTTT
>TRBV12-3/TRBV12-4|.|TRBJ2-1|16|.
CASSPRTPFSYNEQFF
TGTGCCAGCAGTCCCCGGACTCCCTTCTCCTACAATGAGCAGTTCTTC
>TRBV28|.|TRBJ2-7|12|.
CASAGHRYEQYF
TGTGCCAGCGCGGGACACCGATACGAGCAGTACTTC
>TRBV19|.|TRBJ1-2|12|.
CASSIGPYGYTF
TGTGCCAGTAGTATAGGGCCATATGGCTACACCTTC
>TRBV15|few|TRBJ1-2|14|.
CATSRDRTVYGYTF
TGTGCCACCAGCAGAGATCGGACGGTCTATGGCTACACCTTC
>TRBV7-2|few|TRBJ1-3|17|.
CASSLAYGSRAGNTIYF
TGTGCCAGCAGCTTAGCCTATGGGAGCAGGGCTGGAAACACCATATATTTT
>TRBV29-1|many|TRBJ1-2|11|.
CSAAVGYGYTF
TGCAGCGCCGCAGTTGGGTATGGCTACACCTTC
>TRBV20-1|.|TRBJ1-2|13|TRBD1
CSARGDRHYGYTF
TGCAGTGCTAGAGGGGACAGGCACTATGGCTACACCTTC
>TRBV6-5|.|TRBJ1-2|15|TRBD1
CASQGGTGKVYGYTF
TGTGCCAGTCAGGGAGGGACAGGGAAGGTCTATGGCTACACCTTC
>TRBV7-2|many|TRBJ1-2|14|TRBD1
CASSDGRWTGGYTF
TGTGCCAGCAGCGACGGACGTTGGACAGGAGGCTACACCTTC
>TRBV7-9|few|TRBJ1-1|17|TRBD1
CASSLTAGGAGDTEAFF
TGTGCCAGCAGCCTCACCGCAGGGGGCGCTGGGGACACTGAAGCTTTCTTT
>TRBV5-1|many|TRBJ2-7|11|.
CASSLDGEQYF
TGCGCCAGCAGCTTGGACGGCGAGCAGTACTTC
>TRBV7-9|few|TRBJ2-2|13|.
CASSFEYTGELFF
TGTGCCAGCAGCTTTGAGTACACCGGGGAGCTGTTTTTT
>TRBV20-1|few|TRBJ2-1|15|TRBD1
CSARVGGQLYNEQFF
TGCAGTGCTAGAGTAGGGGGACAGCTCTACAATGAGCAGTTCTTC
>TRBV29-1|.|TRBJ2-2|12|TRBD1
CSGGQASGELFF
TGCAGCGGTGGACAGGCAAGCGGGGAGCTGTTTTTT
>TRBV28|.|TRBJ2-1|13|TRBD1
CASRVTGSNEQFF
TGTGCCAGCAGGGTGACAGGGTCCAATGAGCAGTTCTTC
>TRBV10-3|.|TRBJ2-1|13|.
CAIRGNSYNEQFF
TGTGCCATCAGAGGTAACTCCTACAATGAGCAGTTCTTC
>TRBV5-1|.|TRBJ1-1|14|TRBD1
CASSTQGANTEAFF
TGCGCCAGCAGCACACAGGGGGCCAACACTGAAGCTTTCTTT
>TRBV20-1|few|TRBJ2-4|12|TRBD1
CSAGQGWDIQYF
TGCAGTGCAGGACAGGGGTGGGACATTCAGTACTTC
>TRBV7-8|.|TRBJ2-2|15|.
CASRKLRTNTGELFF
TGTGCCAGCAGGAAATTAAGGACCAACACCGGGGAGCTGTTTTTT
>TRBV4-3|few|TRBJ2-1|12|.
CASSQERSEQFF
TGCGCCAGCAGCCAAGAAAGGAGTGAGCAGTTCTTC
>TRBV7-2|many|TRBJ2-3|19|TRBD1
CASSYRDRGRVYGTDTQYF
TGTGCCAGCAGCTACCGGGACAGGGGGAGAGTGTATGGCACAGATACGCAGTATTTT
>TRBV7-9|few|TRBJ1-1|16|.
CASSPGDTGANTEAFF
TGTGCCAGCAGCCCTGGCGATACGGGGGCCAACACTGAAGCTTTCTTT
>TRBV4-1|.|TRBJ1-2|15|TRBD1
CASSQGGTGDYGYTF
TGCGCCAGCAGCCAGGGGGGGACAGGAGACTATGGCTACACCTTC
>TRBV6-2/TRBV6-3|.|TRBJ1-2|12|.
CASSYTVYGYTF
TGTGCCAGCAGTTACACCGTCTATGGCTACACCTTC
>TRBV18|many|TRBJ2-3|13|.
CASSRTSTDTQYF
TGTGCCAGCAGCCGGACTAGCACAGATACGCAGTATTTT
>TRBV10-2|many|TRBJ2-3|16|.
CASSETGIRYYDTQYF
TGCGCCAGCAGTGAGACAGGGATTAGGTATTACGATACGCAGTATTTT
>TRBV5-1|.|TRBJ2-1|14|.
CASSLVDPSNEQFF
TGCGCCAGCAGCCTTGTGGACCCCTCCAATGAGCAGTTCTTC
>TRBV12-3/TRBV12-4|few|TRBJ1-1|15|.
CASRDRGRVNTEAFF
TGTGCCAGCAGGGATCGGGGGCGCGTGAACACTGAAGCTTTCTTT
>TRBV7-6|many|TRBJ2-5|16|.
CASSFYSGQTQETQYF
TGTGCCAGCAGCTTTTACTCGGGACAAACTCAAGAGACCCAGTACTTC
>TRBV7-2|.|TRBJ1-2|14|.
CASSVGSVNYGYTF
TGTGCCAGCAGCGTCGGGAGTGTTAACTATGGCTACACCTTC
>TRBV5-1|.|TRBJ1-1|14|TRBD1
CASSLRDSPTEAFF
TGCGCCAGCAGCTTGCGGGACAGCCCTACGGAAGCTTTCTTT
>TRBV19|few|TRBJ2-1|16|TRBD2
CASARRTGGSYNEQFF
TGTGCCAGCGCCCGTCGTACGGGGGGTTCCTACAATGAGCAGTTCTTC
>TRBV5-6|.|TRBJ1-1|17|TRBD1
CASSLEGGQGVYTEAFF
TGTGCCAGCAGCTTGGAGGGTGGACAGGGAGTATACACTGAAGCTTTCTTT
>TRBV5-1|few|TRBJ1-3|16|TRBD1
CASSRGPGDSRNTIYF
TGCGCCAGCAGCCGGGGTCCAGGGGACAGCCGAAACACCATATATTTT
>TRBV20-1|few|TRBJ2-5|12|.
CSARDNQETQYF
TGCAGTGCTAGAGATAACCAAGAGACCCAGTACTTC
>TRBV7-2|few|TRBJ2-3|14|TRBD2
CASSSGVAGDTQYF
TGTGCCAGCAGTAGCGGAGTAGCGGGGGATACGCAGTATTTT
>TRBV5-1|many|TRBJ2-4|16|.
CASSFDQGWGKNIQYF
TGCGCCAGCAGCTTTGATCAGGGGTGGGGCAAAAACATTCAGTACTTC
>TRBV25-1|few|TRBJ2-1|15|TRBD2
CASSDPGRGDNEQFF
TGTGCCAGCAGTGACCCAGGGCGGGGGGACAATGAGCAGTTCTTC
>TRBV3-1|many|TRBJ2-3|15|TRBD2
CASTSVVAGGRTQYF
TGTGCCAGCACCTCAGTAGTAGCGGGGGGCCGAACGCAGTATTTT
>TRBV7-9|.|TRBJ2-7|13|.
CASSREQTYEQYF
TGTGCCAGCAGCAGGGAGCAAACCTACGAGCAGTACTTC
>TRBV20-1|few|TRBJ2-1|14|TRBD2
CSANQRGGYNEQFF
TGCAGTGCCAACCAGCGGGGGGGTTACAATGAGCAGTTCTTC
>TRBV20-1|few|TRBJ2-3|13|.
CSQANIGSLTQYF
TGCAGTCAGGCCAACATCGGGTCTCTTACGCAGTATTTT
>TRBV9|.|TRBJ1-2|14|TRBD1
CASSLPDRVNGYTF
TGTGCCAGCAGCCTTCCGGACAGGGTTAATGGCTACACCTTC
>TRBV5-1|many|TRBJ1-6|16|TRBD1
CASSSLGQGNNSPLHF
TGCGCCAGCAGCTCGTTGGGACAGGGTAACAATTCACCCCTCCACTTT
>TRBV5-1|many|TRBJ2-5|18|TRBD2
CASSPGGLAGGSQETQYF
TGCGCCAGCAGCCCTGGAGGACTAGCGGGGGGATCCCAAGAGACCCAGTACTTC
>TRBV7-2|many|TRBJ2-7|14|.
CASSRQTGPYEQYF
TGTGCCAGCAGCCGGCAGACAGGACCCTACGAGCAGTACTTC